These 7 T cell receptor beta chains were all obtained from the same sample, sequenced in a study of T cells in Graves' hyperthyroidism and ophthalmopathy. RNA transcripts served as the template for amplifying TCR beta CDR3 regions. Carried out on the TCR CDR3, a first-round RT-PCR used the HTBI primer set. One entry per CDR3 protein, called by TCRdb with MiXCR from the multiplex PCR reads. Among roughly 380,000 distinct CDR3 sequences listed, roughly 18% were seen once. The material sequenced was blood. The source is a woman in her thirties or forties with Graves' ophthalmopathy.

This clonotype has just a few counts. Here the CDR3 DNA reads TGCGCCAGCAGCCAAGAATGGGGTCAGCCCCAGCATTTT. This translates into CASSQEWGQPQHF. This chain links TRBV4-3 with TRBJ1-5; unclear D gene. Looked up from germline, CDR1 is LGHNA and CDR2 is YSLEER. The CDR3 runs to 13 residues. The V end lost 0 bases, the J end lost 6 bases, and 6 bases lay between the germline ends.

The table lists this clonotype with many counts. This chain links TRBV20-1 with TRBJ2-5; tentatively, D is TRBD2 (6 bases). The V end was cut by 6 bases, the J end by 5 bases, with 22 bases between. The CDR3 is 15 residues long. CDR1 and CDR2 (germline): DFQATT, SNEGSKA (reference sequence). CDR3 coding DNA: TGCAGTGCAACAGGAGGGGCAGGGAGGTCGGAGACCCAGTACTTC. Its protein is CSATGGAGRSETQYF.

This clonotype was detected ten times or more. For the CDR3, the DNA is TGTGCCACCAGCAGAGGGACAGGCGGTTGGGGCGTCAATGGCGGCTACACCTTC. Its translation is CATSRGTGGWGVNGGYTF. V gene TRBV15 combines with J gene TRBJ1-2; TRBD1 matches at 7 bases. With 1 base clipped from V and 8 bases from J, the junction kept 19 bases outside the gene matches. The CDR3 has 18 residues. CDR1 and CDR2 from the germline V gene are LNHNV and YYDKDF (reference sequence).

The table lists this clonotype with many counts. The CDR3 DNA reads as TGTGCCAGCAGCGTTGGGGGTTGGGAAACCGGGGAGCTGTTTTTT. It is translated as CASSVGGWETGELFF. The rearrangement links TRBV9 to TRBJ2-2; the D gene could be TRBD1 or TRBD2 (5 bases each). Germline V gene lookup returns CDR1 SGDLS and CDR2 YYNGEE. The CDR3 spans 15 residues. The V end was cut by 2 bases, the J end by 5 bases, with 13 bases between.

This clonotype was found many times. V and J are TRBV7-9 and TRBJ2-3; D unclear. The CDR3 consists of 13 residues. The germline V gene encodes CDR1 SEHNR and CDR2 FQNEAQ (reference sequence). Between the trimmed V and J ends, which lost 6 bases and 4 bases, there was a span of 11 bases. The CDR3 sequence: CASSSSFSDTQYF. DNA of the CDR3: TGTGCCAGCAGTAGTAGTTTTTCAGATACGCAGTATTTT.

This clonotype was counted many times. The CDR3 protein is CASSLGRAGAYEQYF. In nucleotides, the CDR3 is TGTGCCAGCAGTTTAGGAAGGGCAGGGGCCTACGAGCAGTACTTC. The chain uses TRBV28 and TRBJ2-7, with a tentative D call TRBD1 (6 bases). Trimming cost V 2 bases and J 2 bases, with 13 bases left between them. Germline V lookup: CDR1 MDHEN, CDR2 SYDVKM. The CDR3 contains 15 residues. Full variable domain (rest looked up from reference TRBV28 and TRBJ2-7): DVKVTQSSRYLVKRTGEKVFLECVQDMDHENMFWYRQDPGLGLRLIYFSYDVKMKEKGDIPEGYSVSREKKERFSLILESASTNQTSMYLCASSLGRAGAYEQYFGPGTRLTVT.

This clonotype was seen repeatedly, ten times or more. This chain links TRBV20-1 with TRBJ1-1; 10 positions agree with TRBD1. J lost 5 bases, V lost 4 bases, and 10 bases had no gene match. This CDR3 is built from 15 residues. The germline V gene encodes CDR1 DFQATT and CDR2 SNEGSKA (reference sequence). The CDR3 nucleotides are TGCAGTGCTAACCGGGACAGGGGAGTTCATACTGAAGCTTTCTTT. Translating gives CSANRDRGVHTEAFF.